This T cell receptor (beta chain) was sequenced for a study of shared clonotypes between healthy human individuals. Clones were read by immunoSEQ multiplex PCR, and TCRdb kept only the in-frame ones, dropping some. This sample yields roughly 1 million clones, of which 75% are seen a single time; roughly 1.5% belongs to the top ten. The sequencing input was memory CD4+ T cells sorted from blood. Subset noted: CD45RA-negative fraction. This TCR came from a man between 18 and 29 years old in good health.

The CDR3 DNA sequence: TGCGCCAGCAGCTTCGCTGGGGGACCCACTGAAGCTTTCTTT. It yields the protein CASSFAGGPTEAFF. V usage is TRBV5-1 and J usage is TRBJ1-1; possibly TRBD1 for D (5 bases). V lost 2 bases, J lost 4 bases, and 12 bases lay in between. CDR3 length: 14 residues. CDR1 is SGHRS, CDR2 YFSETQ, per germline.